This T cell receptor beta chain was obtained from a study of T cell responses to AZD1222 COVID-19 vaccine. Profiling relied on immunoSEQ multiplex PCR, and the TCRdb table lists in-frame clones only, not all of them. The table lists about 84,000 clones, approximately 83% of them singletons. Study results and limitations: Following two doses of AZD1222, Spike-specific TCR breadth and depth rose. The sample set comprised mostly white British donors with more females, and clonal diversity was possibly underestimated. Only a handful of AZD1222 recipients, several in all, had baseline seropositivity.

Pooled together were second doses at about 4 or about 12 weeks. This CDR3 is built from 13 residues. This clone was seen a few times. The target antigen is unknown. This chain joins TRBV21-1 and TRBJ1-2. TRBV21-1 is noted as a pseudogene. The source of this sequence is an adult who received the AZD1222 COVID-19 vaccine. The input for sequencing was peripheral blood, taken 28 days after the second AZD1222 dose. DNA of the CDR3: TGTGCCAGCAGCAAACATCGAGGCTATGGCTACACCTTC. Amino acids: CASSKHRGYGYTF.